The rows below give T cell receptor beta chains drawn from one sample of a study of blood T cell repertoires in COVID-19. Only in-frame clones appear in the TCRdb table, and some are missing; sequencing was by immunoSEQ multiplex PCR. In the table there are 100,000 to 150,000 clones, about 88% of which are singletons. Sequencing used peripheral blood. Receptor source: a man between 60 and 75 years old with COVID-19, enrolled during active disease. Both conserved end residues are part of each CDR3. The order of the fields is D gene, J gene, V gene, clone size, CDR3 DNA, CDR3 protein. A D gene is named only where the DNA matches it firmly. Expanded clones get a size class; other rows say once, few or many, or leave the size out.

D gene: TRBD2
J gene: TRBJ2-2
V gene: TRBV29-1
clone size: .
CDR3 DNA: TGCAGCGTTGGGCCTAGCGGGAGCGGGGAGCTGTTTTTT
CDR3 protein: CSVGPSGSGELFF

D gene: .
J gene: TRBJ2-6
V gene: TRBV27
clone size: .
CDR3 DNA: TGTGCCAGCAGTTTGTCGCTATCGGGGGCCAACGTCCTGACTTTC
CDR3 protein: CASSLSLSGANVLTF

D gene: .
J gene: TRBJ2-5
V gene: TRBV11-2
clone size: once
CDR3 DNA: TGTGCCAGCAGCTTAGAGGGGACACTTCAAGAGACCCAGTACTTC
CDR3 protein: CASSLEGTLQETQYF

D gene: TRBD2
J gene: TRBJ2-2
V gene: TRBV7-3
clone size: .
CDR3 DNA: TGTGCCAGCAGCCCCCCTGGACTAGCGGGAGGGCCCGGCGGGGAGCTGTTTTTT
CDR3 protein: CASSPPGLAGGPGGELFF

D gene: .
J gene: TRBJ2-7
V gene: TRBV30
clone size: .
CDR3 DNA: TGTGCCTGGAGTGTACAAGCGACAGCCCCCGAGCAGTACTTC
CDR3 protein: CAWSVQATAPEQYF

D gene: TRBD1
J gene: TRBJ1-1
V gene: TRBV12-3/TRBV12-4
clone size: few
CDR3 DNA: TGTGCCAGCAGCCGGCCAGGGGGCTCAGCTTTCTTT
CDR3 protein: CASSRPGGSAFF

D gene: TRBD1
J gene: TRBJ1-4
V gene: TRBV3-1/TRBV3-2
clone size: .
CDR3 DNA: TGTGCCAGCAGCCAAGAAGGGGGACAGGGGGCTTACGCAACTAATGAAAAACTGTTTTTT
CDR3 protein: CASSQEGGQGAYATNEKLFF

D gene: TRBD1
J gene: TRBJ2-2
V gene: TRBV7-2
clone size: .
CDR3 DNA: TGTGCCAGCAGCCCTCAGGGGGAGAGAACCGGGGAGCTGTTTTTT
CDR3 protein: CASSPQGERTGELFF

D gene: .
J gene: TRBJ1-2
V gene: TRBV5-1
clone size: .
CDR3 DNA: TGCGCCAGCAGCTTGGAGGGGACTCATGGCTACACCTTC
CDR3 protein: CASSLEGTHGYTF

D gene: .
J gene: TRBJ2-5
V gene: TRBV2
clone size: .
CDR3 DNA: TGTGCCAGCAGTGTTGGAGTTAGGGAGACCCAGTACTTC
CDR3 protein: CASSVGVRETQYF

D gene: .
J gene: TRBJ1-5
V gene: TRBV2
clone size: .
CDR3 DNA: TGTGCCAGCAGTAAAATCCAGACGGGTAATCAGCCCCAGCATTTT
CDR3 protein: CASSKIQTGNQPQHF

D gene: TRBD1
J gene: TRBJ1-4
V gene: TRBV7-9
clone size: .
CDR3 DNA: TGTGCCAGCAGCTTAGGGTTACAGGGGGCAATTCAGGAAAAACTGTTTTTT
CDR3 protein: CASSLGLQGAIQEKLFF

D gene: .
J gene: TRBJ2-3
V gene: TRBV2
clone size: .
CDR3 DNA: TGTGCCAGCAGGGGGCCGGACAGAAGCACAGATACGCAGTATTTT
CDR3 protein: CASRGPDRSTDTQYF

D gene: .
J gene: TRBJ2-7
V gene: TRBV13
clone size: .
CDR3 DNA: TGTGCCAGCAGCTTAGGGTACAGAGCCTACGAGCAGTACTTC
CDR3 protein: CASSLGYRAYEQYF

D gene: TRBD1
J gene: TRBJ2-5
V gene: TRBV19
clone size: .
CDR3 DNA: TGTGCCAGTAGTATCGAGGGACAGCAAGAGACCCAGTACTTC
CDR3 protein: CASSIEGQQETQYF

D gene: .
J gene: TRBJ2-2
V gene: TRBV10-1
clone size: few
CDR3 DNA: TGCGCCAGCAATCAGGGGTCGAACACCGGGGAGCTGTTTTTT
CDR3 protein: CASNQGSNTGELFF

D gene: .
J gene: TRBJ2-7
V gene: TRBV18
clone size: .
CDR3 DNA: TGTGCCAGCTCACCTACCGACAGGAATTCCTACGAGCAGTACTTC
CDR3 protein: CASSPTDRNSYEQYF

D gene: .
J gene: TRBJ2-5
V gene: TRBV21-1
clone size: .
CDR3 DNA: TGTGCCAGCAGCGCCTCCCGCGGAGAGCAAGAGACCCAGTACTTC
CDR3 protein: CASSASRGEQETQYF